The rows below give T cell receptor beta chains drawn from one sample of a study of beta chain features in type 1 diabetes. The table came from immunoSEQ multiplex PCR; TCRdb's copy has only in-frame clones and leaves some out. Of 600,000 or so clones in the sample, about 14% were seen once. Sequenced material: naive CD4+ T cells from blood. These receptors all come from a man aged 18-30 years with type 1 diabetes. The CDR3 runs from the conserved cysteine through the conserved F or W. The order of the fields is CDR3 DNA, CDR3 protein, clone size, D gene, V gene, J gene. The D gene is left open where the match is weak. A clone size is listed for some rows: how often the clone was seen (once, few, many), or a class if it is expanded.

TGTGCCAGCAGCCCCACGGCAGGGGGGTACAATGAGCAGTTCTTC	CASSPTAGGYNEQFF	.	.	TRBV14	TRBJ2-1
TGTGCCAGCAGCGCGGCAGGAGGGGAGACCCAGTACTTC	CASSAAGGETQYF	few	.	TRBV9	TRBJ2-5
TGTGCCAGCAGCCCCCCCCCGAACCTGGTCCACACCATATATTTT	CASSPPPNLVHTIYF	few	.	TRBV9	TRBJ1-3
TGCGCCAGCGGGACAGGGGGCGGTTATGAGCAGTTCTTC	CASGTGGGYEQFF	once	TRBD1	TRBV5-1	TRBJ2-1
TGCGCCAGCAGCCTCTCCGGGACGGTATACAATGAGCAGTTCTTC	CASSLSGTVYNEQFF	few	.	TRBV5-1	TRBJ2-1
TGTGCCAGCAGCTTAGGGTCAGGGGAACGGTTTGGCTACACCTTC	CASSLGSGERFGYTF	.	.	TRBV7-9	TRBJ1-2
TGTGCCAGCAGCTGGGGAAACGGACAGGGTACGCAGTATTTT	CASSWGNGQGTQYF	.	TRBD1	TRBV11-2	TRBJ2-3
TGTGCCAGCAGCGAAGGGACAGGGGGCACTGAAGCTTTCTTT	CASSEGTGGTEAFF	.	TRBD1	TRBV2	TRBJ1-1
TGTGCCAGCAGCTTAAGCGGGGCCTCCTACAATGAGCAGTTCTTC	CASSLSGASYNEQFF	.	TRBD2	TRBV7-2	TRBJ2-1
TGTGCAAGTCGCGCCCATAGGGTACCCCAAGAGACCCAGTACTTC	CASRAHRVPQETQYF	.	.	TRBV12-2	TRBJ2-5
TGTGCCAGTAGTATAGAATTTGGGAGAGGGACCAAAAACATTCAGTACTTC	CASSIEFGRGTKNIQYF	.	.	TRBV19	TRBJ2-4
TGCGCCAGCAGCCCGGGGGGTTGGAATTCACCCCTCCACTTT	CASSPGGWNSPLHF	few	.	TRBV4-3	TRBJ1-6
TGCGCCAGCAGCCAAGTGCGACGGTTGGGCACTGAAGCTTTCTTT	CASSQVRRLGTEAFF	few	.	TRBV4-1	TRBJ1-1
TGTGCCACCAGCAGCGGGCAGGGGAGCAATCAGCCCCAGCATTTT	CATSSGQGSNQPQHF	.	.	TRBV15	TRBJ1-5
TGCGCCAGCAGCCAAGATAGAACAGGGTATGGGGCCAACGTCCTGACTTTC	CASSQDRTGYGANVLTF	few	.	TRBV4-3	TRBJ2-6
TGTGCCAGCAGCCAGGGACAGGTCTCTGGGGCCAACGTCCTGACTTTC	CASSQGQVSGANVLTF	.	TRBD1	TRBV7-6	TRBJ2-6
TGTGCCTGGAGTGTAAGGCGGGCCGATCAGCCCCAGCATTTT	CAWSVRRADQPQHF	.	.	TRBV30	TRBJ1-5
TGCAGCGGGCGGGGGGTGCTGAACACTGAAGCTTTCTTT	CSGRGVLNTEAFF	.	.	TRBV29-1	TRBJ1-1
TGTGCCAGCTCACCAGACACAGATACGCAGTATTTT	CASSPDTDTQYF	few	.	TRBV18	TRBJ2-3
TGTGCCATCAGGCAGGGGACAGGGGTTAGCACAGATACGCAGTATTTT	CAIRQGTGVSTDTQYF	.	TRBD1	TRBV10-3	TRBJ2-3
TGCGCCAGCAGCTCCAGTCTAGCGGGAGCGGGAGAGACCCAGTACTTC	CASSSSLAGAGETQYF	.	TRBD2	TRBV5-1	TRBJ2-5
TGTGCCAGCAGCCCGACGCAGCACATGAACACTGAAGCTTTCTTT	CASSPTQHMNTEAFF	.	.	TRBV7-6	TRBJ1-1
TGTGCCAGCAGTTACTTGGCCTCTGGGGCCAACGTCCTGACTTTC	CASSYLASGANVLTF	few	.	TRBV6-5	TRBJ2-6
TGTGCCTGGAGTTCACATACCGCCGGGAGTCAGCCCCAGCATTTT	CAWSSHTAGSQPQHF	few	.	TRBV30	TRBJ1-5
TGTGCCAGCTCACCACCATGGACAGGAGCCAGCTCCTACGAGCAGTACTTC	CASSPPWTGASSYEQYF	.	TRBD1	TRBV18	TRBJ2-7
TGTGCCAGCAGTCTTGGAAGCACAGATACGCAGTATTTT	CASSLGSTDTQYF	few	.	TRBV28	TRBJ2-3
TGTGCCTGGAGTGTACACCCCTTCGGCTACACCTTC	CAWSVHPFGYTF	few	.	TRBV30	TRBJ1-2